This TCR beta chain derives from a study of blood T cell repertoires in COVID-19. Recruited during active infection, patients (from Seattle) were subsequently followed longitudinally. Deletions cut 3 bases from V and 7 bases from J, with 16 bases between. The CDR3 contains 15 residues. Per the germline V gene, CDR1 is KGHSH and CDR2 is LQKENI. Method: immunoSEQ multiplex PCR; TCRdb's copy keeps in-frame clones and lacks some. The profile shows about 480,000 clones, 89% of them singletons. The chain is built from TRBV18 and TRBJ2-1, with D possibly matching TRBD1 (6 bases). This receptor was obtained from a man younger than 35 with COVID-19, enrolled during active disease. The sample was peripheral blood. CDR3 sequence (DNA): TGTGCCAGCTCACCGACCGGGACACGAGGTAATGAGCAGTTCTTC. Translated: CASSPTGTRGNEQFF.